This T cell receptor beta chain was recorded in a study of blood T cell repertoires in COVID-19. About the research overall: Sample material is recorded as cDNA or gDNA derived from T cells, B-cell-depleted T cells, or PBMCs.

The J segment lost 2 bases and the V segment lost 1 base, leaving 3 bases of the junction unmatched. The CDR3 has 15 residues. In germline, CDR1 is MGHRA, CDR2 YSYEKL. Original methodology: Counts of nucleated cells, estimated from reference gene primer amplification, were obtained. Using immunoSEQ multiplex PCR, the repertoire was profiled, and TCRdb retains in-frame clones only, with some absent. V, J and clone size are taken as reported in that table, and D and trimming were inferred from the DNA itself. This table holds fewer than 95,000 clones, roughly 70% found once. The sequence derives from an older man with COVID-19, enrolled during active disease. The chain employs TRBV4-1 and TRBJ1-2; 8 bases align to TRBD1. Sequencing was performed on peripheral blood. The CDR3 sequence: CASSQGRDRNYGYTF. The CDR3 DNA sequence: TGCGCCAGCAGCCAAGGGCGGGACAGGAACTATGGCTACACCTTC.